This T cell receptor beta chain comes out of a study of patients and donors after allogeneic stem cell transplantation. There are 14 residues in the CDR3. The V gene's germline CDR1 is SGHRS and CDR2 YFSETQ. V lost 1 base to trimming and J lost 5 bases, with 12 bases between them. TCRdb processed the RT-PCR reads anew with MiXCR; each CDR3 protein has one entry. The sample has 100,000 to 120,000 distinct CDR3 sequences; around 36% are singletons. The genes are TRBV5-1 and TRBJ1-2; D gene ambiguous. This TCR was recovered from a human donor who was either an allogeneic HSCT recipient or a stem cell or donor lymphocyte infusion donor (not recorded which). It is not recorded whose cells these are; they may come from a transplant donor. Sequenced material: blood, either unsorted or a sorted T cell fraction (not recorded which). This chain's CDR3 is CASSLTGVGYGYTF. In nucleotides, the CDR3 is TGCGCCAGCAGCTTGACGGGTGTCGGTTATGGCTACACCTTC. The whole variable domain, remainder taken from reference TRBV5-1 and TRBJ1-2, is KAGVTQTPRYLIKTRGQQVTLSCSPISGHRSVSWYQQTPGQGLQFLFEYFSETQRNKGNFPGRFSGRQFSNSRSEMNVSTLELGDSALYLCASSLTGVGYGYTFGSGTRLTVV.